The present T cell receptor (beta chain) was sequenced within a study of blood T cells in healthy people across ages (dated by TCRdb to the mid-2010s). Turning to the overall study: Template switching captured roughly one uniquely barcoded TCR beta cDNA molecule per two T cells in model experiments. Donors were grouped into four age groups: young (average about 15 years), middle-aged (about 38), aged (over 55) and long-lived (around 82). To track age-related changes in TCR beta repertoire diversity, the study relied on deep sequencing normalized with unique cDNA molecular identifiers. To avoid experimental bias, donors of different ages were randomly spread across the sequencing lanes. For two donors (one aged 18 to 30 and one aged 80 or older), the study analyzed two additional independent replicas of 1 million unique cDNA reads from the same blood draw. General conclusions and limits of the study: The CMV infection status of donors was not known, potentially confounding age-related changes in expanded clonotypes. As age increased, observed TCR beta diversity per million T cells dropped in a roughly linear way, and a significant reduction was already evident by age approximately 40. Estimates of total diversity based on one million sequenced T cells were regarded as lower bounds and as underestimates. Since profiling was done on bulk unsorted PBMCs, naive and antigen-experienced compartments could not be conclusively compared. The percentage of naive T cells measured by flow cytometry correlated strongly with observed TCR beta diversity. The long-lived group showed more naive CD4+ T cells, fewer expanded clones and increased TCR diversity than the aged group, suggesting age selection.

The donors were some 39 Caucasian individuals from Russia, aged roughly 6 to 90 years, who were systemically healthy. Ten milliliters of peripheral blood were drawn from each donor into EDTA-treated Vacutainer tubes. PBMCs were isolated by Ficoll-Paque density-gradient centrifugation, with at least 6 million obtained per sample. Trizol reagent was used to extract total RNA from the PBMCs, yielding at least 5 micrograms per sample. The percentages of naive CD45RAhigh/CD27high T cells were determined by flow cytometry on a PBMC aliquot from every donor. The CDR3 starts with the cysteine, ends with the phenylalanine, and has 12 residues. The retained sequence is limited to the CDR3, 36 bases, with the frame set at the first base. Based on the germline V gene, the CDR1 and CDR2 sequences are MNHNS and SASEGT. The V and J ends are trimmed by 0 bases and 13 bases, leaving 12 bases between them. The library was made by 5' RACE. Sequencing relied on an Illumina HiSeq 2500. A second 7 to 11 cycle PCR used a sample-barcoded 5' primer and a J-beta primer mix. A template-switch 5' adaptor carrying 12 random nucleotides introduced a unique molecular identifier onto each TCR beta cDNA molecule. At least 3 million CDR3-containing paired-end reads were obtained from each sample. All of the RNA was converted into first-strand cDNA using the Mint cDNA synthesis kit, with a TRBC-specific oligonucleotide serving as the primer. Following uracil-DNA glycosylase treatment, all cDNA underwent a first 18-cycle PCR with the universal primers M1SS and BC2_uni_R. On the authors' methods: Each sample was normalized by randomly selecting 1 million high-quality reads, each carrying a distinct molecular identifier. Reads with shared molecular identifiers were discarded instead of being binned into consensus sequences. MiTCR, set to a Q25 quality threshold and the strictest error-elimination algorithm, was used for CDR3 identification, clonotype clustering and error correction. A nonparametric unseen species model with Euler transformation was used to estimate lower-bound total TCR beta diversity. The public reads were run again by TCRdb, first through fastp at Q25 and then through MiXCR, and only productive beta chains were kept. Rows with one shared CDR3 protein collapse into an entry with the most common genes and DNA. TCRdb, not the authors, supplied the V and J calls. This sample has 1.5 million to 2 million distinct CDR3 sequences in its table, and approximately 50% of those were observed once. Over 2% of the sample is taken by the ten largest.

Comments on this clonotype: It lacks a known antigen. Base qualities were left out, and no much larger clone turns up one base away.

The sequence was obtained from a woman aged 40 to 50 in good health. The sequencing sample was made of blood. The chain employs TRBV6-1 and TRBJ2-5, with the D gene too uncertain to name. CDR3 region: CASSEAVTGWYF. The sequenced DNA is TGTGCCAGCAGTGAAGCAGTTACCGGGTGGTACTTC.